Following are 27 T cell receptor beta chains from one sample sequenced in a study of tissue T cells after allogeneic stem cell transplantation. The method was immunoSEQ multiplex PCR; TCRdb's version includes in-frame clones alone and lacks a portion of them. This table holds more than 40,000 clones, roughly 73% found once. Source material: sorted cells pooled from one or two spleens. The receptors come from a pool of C57BL/6 mice in good health.

A note on this clone: The listed genes are named as in mouse. CDR3 sequence reads: CASSPSRKQYF. The covered CDR3 bases are TGTGCCAGCAGTCCCTCCCGAAAACAGTAC. The rearrangement joins TRBV13-1 to TRBJ2-7; D is unresolved. The CDR3 extends 1 residue past the end of the read, so its final part is completed from the germline J gene. The V and J ends lost 4 bases and 8 bases respectively, with 10 bases between them. The CDR3 is 11 residues long. Germline V CDR1 and CDR2: NSHNY, SYGAGN.

Worth noting for this clone: Gene names denote mouse genes. The DNA read from the CDR3 is TGTGCAAGCAGCTTAGGGAATTCTGGAAATACGCTCTAT. It yields the protein CASSLGNSGNTLY. The full CDR3 reads CASSLGNSGNTLYF. The chain couples TRBV16 to TRBJ1-3, with D unclear. The read is 1 residue too short to cover the CDR3 end, so that end is filled in from the germline J gene. V dropped 1 base and J dropped 0 bases, with 4 bases sitting between them. This CDR3 has 14 amino acids. Germline CDR1 is SGHSA and CDR2 is FRNQAP.

Comments on this clone: Gene and germline names: mouse. The sequence runs out 1 residue before the end of the CDR3; the remainder is reconstructed from the germline J gene. V usage is TRBV19 and J usage is TRBJ2-1; 12 bases match TRBD2. CDR3 length equals 15 residues. Per the germline V gene, CDR1 is FNHDT and CDR2 is SITEND (reference sequence). The V gene end was trimmed by 4 bases and the J gene end by 6 bases; junction bases not matched to a gene: 5. The DNA read from the CDR3 is TGTGCCAGCAGTCGGACTGGGGGGGTGCCTGCTGAGCAGTTC. As protein: CASSRTGGVPAEQF. The CDR3, in full, reads CASSRTGGVPAEQFF.

This clone was recorded a few times. Gene names are mouse gene names. The read halts 1 residue ahead of the CDR3 end, with the missing end drawn from the germline J gene. This chain joins TRBV13-2 and TRBJ2-7; 10 bases agree with TRBD2. Trimming took 1 base from V and 6 from J; bases not matched to a gene: 4. The CDR3 consists of 14 residues. Germline V gene data show CDR1 as NNHNN and CDR2 as SYGAGS (reference sequence). Here the CDR3 reads CASGDRGLGFEQYF. The CDR3 DNA, read in part, is TGTGCCAGCGGTGATAGGGGACTGGGGTTTGAACAGTAC.

In the case of this clone: Germline and genes here are mouse. The read ends 1 residue before the CDR3 terminus; that terminus is restored from the germline J gene. V gene TRBV24 combines with J gene TRBJ1-5, with D possibly being TRBD1 (5 bases). The ends were cut back, 0 bases at V and 1 base at J, with 10 bases in the middle. The CDR3 is 16 residues long. Germline V gene sequence: CDR1 KGHTA, CDR2 FRNEEI. The CDR3 loop reads CASSLYRDGNNQAPLF. The sequenced part of the CDR3 DNA is TGTGCCAGCAGTCTGTACCGGGACGGAAACAACCAGGCTCCGCTT.

With regard to this clone: Gene labels here are mouse ones. The DNA ends 1 residue before the CDR3 does, and the rest of the CDR3 is filled in from the germline J gene. The genes are TRBV13-2 and TRBJ2-3; 8 nucleotides match TRBD2. With V trimmed by 2 bases and J by 1 base, 3 bases remained unmatched. CDR1 and CDR2 from the germline V gene are NNHNN and SYGAGS (reference sequence). The CDR3 sequence is 15 residues long. The CDR3 loop reads CASGEGGARAETLYF. CDR3 bases read: TGTGCCAGCGGTGAGGGGGGGGCGCGTGCAGAAACGCTGTAT.

This clone was detected a few times. Gene names are the mouse ones. The sequence runs out 1 residue before the end of the CDR3; the remainder is reconstructed from the germline J gene. Other DNA sequences of this sample code for an identical CDR3. This chain joins TRBV16 and TRBJ2-7; TRBD2 agrees at 8 bases. Germline assignment: CDR1 SGHSA and CDR2 FRNQAP. Trimming took 1 base from V and 7 from J; bases not matched to a gene: 3. The CDR3 loop spans 13 amino acids. CDR3 residues: CASSLVGGGEQYF. CDR3 DNA (partial): TGTGCAAGCAGCTTAGTGGGGGGGGGAGAACAGTAC.

As regards this clone: Gene names are the mouse ones. The read halts 1 residue ahead of the CDR3 end, with the missing end drawn from the germline J gene. Other DNA sequences in the sample encode the same CDR3. The rearrangement joins TRBV1 to TRBJ2-5, with 9 positions matching TRBD2. The germline CDR1 and CDR2 sequences are NSQYPW and LRSPGD (reference sequence). Trimming took 3 bases from V and 6 from J; bases not matched to a gene: 1. The CDR3 runs 13 residues. The part of the CDR3 DNA that was read is TGCACCTGCAGTGCTGGGGGGGCCGACACCCAGTAC. It specifies CTCSAGGADTQY. From start to end, the CDR3 is CTCSAGGADTQYF. Variable domain in full (rest from reference TRBV1 and TRBJ2-5): VTLLEQNPRWRLVPRGQAVNLRCILKNSQYPWMSWYQQDLQKQLQWLFTLRSPGDKEVKSLPGADYLATRVTDTELRLQVANMSQGRTLYCTCSAGGADTQYFGPGTRLLVL.

Comments on this clone: Genes here carry mouse names. The CDR3 is cut off 1 residue early in the read; its end comes from the germline J gene. This chain joins TRBV16 and TRBJ2-2, with a tentative D call TRBD2 (7 bases). The V gene lost 2 bases and the J gene lost 7 bases, with 11 bases spanning the gap. The length of the CDR3 is 14 residues. Germline lookup yields CDR1 SGHSA and CDR2 FRNQAP. The CDR3 loop reads CASSLLGGGGQLYF. The sequenced part of the CDR3 DNA is TGTGCAAGCAGCTTATTAGGGGGGGGCGGGCAGCTCTAC.

About this clone: Mouse germline and gene names are used. The read halts 1 residue ahead of the CDR3 end, with the missing end drawn from the germline J gene. This chain joins TRBV26 and TRBJ2-1; a weak D match, TRBD2 (5 bases). V lost 0 bases and J 1 base, leaving 7 bases between the germline ends. CDR1 is KGHPV, CDR2 FQNQEV, per germline (reference sequence). The CDR3 contains 15 residues. This chain's CDR3 is CASSLSLANYAEQFF. The sequenced CDR3 bases are TGTGCCAGCAGTCTGTCACTGGCGAACTATGCTGAGCAGTTC.

Comment on this clone: Gene names are mouse gene names. Coverage ceases 1 residue before the CDR3 finishes, and the germline J gene fills in the end. V and J are TRBV13-1 and TRBJ2-5; D is ambiguous. CDR1 NSHNY and CDR2 SYGAGN come from the germline V gene. The CDR3 length is 12 residues. Trimming removed 6 bases from V and 5 bases from J, with 10 bases in between. The CDR3 region is CASTIWVDTQYF. The covered CDR3 bases are TGTGCCAGCACCATTTGGGTAGACACCCAGTAC.

In its sample, this clone was seen once. The genes and germline here are from mouse. CDR3 DNA (partial): TGTGCCTGGAGTCTAGCGGGGCTTAGTCAAAACACCTTGTAC. Translating gives CAWSLAGLSQNTLY. The full-length CDR3 reads as CAWSLAGLSQNTLYF. The rearrangement joins TRBV31 to TRBJ2-4; perhaps D is TRBD1 or TRBD2 (5 bases each). The read finishes 1 residue shy of the CDR3 end, and the germline J gene is used to complete it. V lost 0 bases and J 0 bases, leaving 10 bases between the germline ends. The V gene's germline CDR1 is GKSSPN and CDR2 SITVG. The length of the CDR3 is 15 residues.

Comment on this clone: The gene names here belong to mouse. The read stops 1 residue short of the end of the CDR3; the missing end is completed from the germline J gene. The rearrangement joins TRBV16 to TRBJ2-4, with D possibly matching TRBD1 (6 bases). The V gene lost 4 bases and the J gene lost 1 base, with 6 bases spanning the gap. CDR1 is SGHSA, CDR2 FRNQAP, per germline. There are 13 residues in the CDR3. The CDR3 loop is CASSSGGQNTLYF. Partial CDR3 DNA: TGTGCAAGCAGCTCAGGGGGTCAAAACACCTTGTAC. Filled out from reference TRBV16 and TRBJ2-4, the complete variable domain reads NAGVIQTPRHKVTGKGQEATLWCEPISGHSAVFWYRQTIVQGLEFLTYFRNQAPIDDSGMPKERFSAQMPNQSHSTLKIQSTQPQDSAVYLCASSSGGQNTLYFGAGTRLSVL.

Comments on this clone: Gene names follow the mouse nomenclature. The DNA ends 1 residue before the CDR3 does, and the rest of the CDR3 is filled in from the germline J gene. The chain links TRBV12-1 to TRBJ2-3; 8 positions match TRBD2. Germline CDR1 is SGHSN and CDR2 is HYEKVE. V was clipped by 1 base and J by 6 bases; unmatched bases: 2. The CDR3 is made up of 13 amino acids. The CDR3 sequence is CASSLGGHETLYF. Partial CDR3 DNA: TGTGCCAGCTCTCTGGGGGGGCACGAAACGCTGTAT.

Regarding this clone: Genes here carry mouse names. The observed sequence ends 1 residue before the CDR3 terminus, with the missing tail filled in from the germline J gene. This chain uses TRBV20 with TRBJ2-3; TRBD2 agrees at 8 bases. Per the germline V gene, CDR1 is GFQATS and CDR2 is STVNSAI. The V and J ends lost 0 bases and 0 bases, in that order; junction bases with no gene match: 5. The CDR3 length is 16 residues. The CDR3 reads CGARDRRTGSAETLYF. The CDR3 DNA, read in part, is TGTGGTGCTAGGGATAGGCGGACTGGGAGTGCAGAAACGCTGTAT.

Concerning this clone: All gene names here are mouse names. The observed sequence ends 1 residue before the CDR3 terminus, with the missing tail filled in from the germline J gene. This chain links TRBV13-1 with TRBJ2-4; D is unclear. V dropped 0 bases and J dropped 3 bases, with 2 bases sitting between them. This CDR3 region has 12 residues. The germline V gene has CDR1 NSHNY and CDR2 SYGAGN. CDR3 protein: CASSDEQNTLYF. CDR3 bases read: TGTGCCAGCAGTGATGAACAAAACACCTTGTAC.

This clone was recorded only once. The germline and genes are mouse ones. With the read ending 1 residue before the CDR3 end, the germline J gene is used to fill in that end. The chain links TRBV19 to TRBJ2-4; 7 positions agree with TRBD1. V lost 2 bases, J lost 1 base, and 1 base stayed unmatched. The germline V gene encodes CDR1 FNHDT and CDR2 SITEND (reference sequence). The CDR3 is 14 amino acids. The CDR3 bases that were read are TGTGCCAGCAGTATGGGACAGCGTCAAAACACCTTGTAC. Protein: CASSMGQRQNTLY. The entire CDR3 reads CASSMGQRQNTLYF.

This clone has a single count. The genes and germline here are from mouse. The CDR3 end is not reached by the read, which stops 1 residue before it; the germline J gene fills it in. The rearrangement uses TRBV4 and TRBJ1-2; D is unresolved. V lost 4 bases to trimming and J lost 0 bases, with 9 bases between them. The CDR3 covers 14 residues. From germline, CDR1 is LGHDT and CDR2 YNNKQL (reference sequence). This CDR3 is CASSSYSANSDYTF. The CDR3 DNA, read in part, is TGTGCCAGCAGCTCTTACAGCGCAAACTCCGACTACACC. The whole variable domain, filled in from reference TRBV4 and TRBJ1-2, reads ETAVFQTPNYHVTQVGNEVSFNCKQTLGHDTMYWYKQDSKKLLKIMFSYNNKQLIVNETVPRRFSPQSSDKAHLNLRIKSVEPEDSAVYLCASSSYSANSDYTFGSGTRLLVI.

About this clone: All gene names here are mouse names. The read gets to within 1 residue of the CDR3 end, and the germline J gene fills in the rest. The J gene is TRBJ2-3, the V gene TRBV3; D is uncertain. With 1 base removed from V and 4 bases from J, the gap between germline ends came to 9 bases. Germline V gene lookup returns CDR1 SNHLY and CDR2 FYNGKV (reference sequence). This CDR3 has 14 amino acids. The sequenced part of the CDR3 DNA is TGTGCCAGCAGCTTAGAGTCAAACTCAGAAACGCTGTAT. Protein: CASSLESNSETLY. The full CDR3 sequence reads CASSLESNSETLYF.

Points on this clone: The germline and genes are mouse ones. The read ends 1 residue before the CDR3 terminus; that terminus is restored from the germline J gene. The rearrangement joins TRBV5 to TRBJ2-2; 10 positions match TRBD1. Germline values: CDR1 LGHNA, CDR2 YNLKQL (reference sequence). Trimming took 3 bases from V and 3 from J; bases not matched to a gene: 4. The CDR3 sequence is 16 residues long. The part of the CDR3 DNA that was read is TGTGCCAGCAGCCAGGCCGGGACAGGGGACACCGGGCAGCTCTAC. Translation: CASSQAGTGDTGQLY. The complete CDR3 sequence is CASSQAGTGDTGQLYF.

Comment on this clone: Here the gene names and germline are mouse. The missing CDR3 end, 1 residue past where the read stops, is filled in from the germline J gene. The chain uses TRBV20 and TRBJ2-4; 12 bases are a match to TRBD2. The length of the CDR3 is 15 residues. Germline CDR1 and CDR2: GFQATS and STVNSAI. Trimming took 6 bases from V and 0 from J; bases not matched to a gene: 4. The CDR3: CGARDWGASQNTLYF. The CDR3 DNA, read in part, is TGTGGTGCCCGGGACTGGGGGGCAAGTCAAAACACCTTGTAC.

This clone was counted between two and nine times. Gene names denote mouse genes. The CDR3 end lies 1 residue beyond the end of the read and is filled in from the germline J gene. The chain combines TRBV16 with TRBJ2-7; D assignment may be TRBD1 or TRBD2 (5 bases each). Trimming pared 5 bases from V and 0 bases from J, leaving 11 bases between. This CDR3 spans 14 amino acids. CDR1 is SGHSA, CDR2 FRNQAP, per germline. The DNA read from the CDR3 is TGTGCAAGCAGCCGGGACGGTAGCTCCTATGAACAGTAC. Amino acid sequence: CASSRDGSSYEQY. The whole CDR3 sequence reads CASSRDGSSYEQYF.

In regard to this clone: The genes are named according to mouse. The read ends 1 residue shy of where the CDR3 ends; the end is completed using the germline J gene. The V and J genes are TRBV12-2 and TRBJ2-1; D perhaps matches TRBD1 (5 bases). The CDR3 contains 13 residues. V lost 4 bases and J lost 1, with 7 bases in between. Germline-derived CDR1 and CDR2 are SGHLS and HYDKME. The CDR3 reads CASSRTNYAEQFF. The part of the CDR3 DNA that was read is TGTGCCAGCTCCCGGACAAACTATGCTGAGCAGTTC.

This clone was seen a single time. Gene names and germline match the mouse. The CDR3 goes on 1 residue after the read ends, and that part is filled in from the germline J gene. This rearrangement joins TRBV26 to TRBJ1-4; the match to TRBD1 covers 7 bases. After removal of 4 bases from V and 4 bases from J, the junction contained 3 bases not matched to a gene. This CDR3 comprises 14 residues. CDR1 and CDR2 from the germline V gene are KGHPV and FQNQEV (reference sequence). The CDR3 region is CASSQGQFNERLFF. The part of the CDR3 DNA that was read is TGTGCCAGCAGTCAGGGACAGTTCAACGAAAGATTATTT.

This clone was detected a few times. Gene names denote mouse genes. CDR3 region: CASSFNSNERLFF. CDR3 DNA, as far as it was read: TGTGCCAGCAGTTTCAATTCCAACGAAAGATTATTT. The V gene is TRBV14, the J gene TRBJ1-4; D call uncertain. The read falls 1 residue short of the CDR3 end, and the missing part is taken from the germline J gene. Germline CDR1 is SGHDT and CDR2 is FRDEAV. Trimming pared 1 base from V and 1 base from J, leaving 2 bases between. The CDR3 is 13 residues long.

On this clone: Gene names and germline match the mouse. The read gets to within 1 residue of the CDR3 end, and the germline J gene fills in the rest. The gene calls are TRBV12-1 and TRBJ2-1, with a weak D call TRBD2 (6 bases). Germline assignment: CDR1 SGHSN and CDR2 HYEKVE. The CDR3 runs to 15 residues. With 0 bases removed from V and 1 base from J, the gap between germline ends came to 9 bases. The DNA read from the CDR3 is TGTGCCAGCTCTCTCGGGGGGAGGAACTATGCTGAGCAGTTC. Residues: CASSLGGRNYAEQF. The CDR3, in full, reads CASSLGGRNYAEQFF.

On this clone: Genes and germline are mouse. From the germline J gene comes the end of the CDR3, since the read stops 1 residue before it. The V call is TRBV5, the J call TRBJ2-7; the D gene could be TRBD1 or TRBD2 (6 bases each). Germline CDR1 and CDR2: LGHNA and YNLKQL (reference sequence). This CDR3 is built from 14 residues. V lost 0 bases and J 7 bases, leaving 13 bases between the germline ends. The CDR3 loop reads CASSQEEGGWEQYF. CDR3 DNA (partial): TGTGCCAGCAGCCAAGAAGAGGGGGGATGGGAACAGTAC.